These T cell receptor beta chains were read from a single sample in a study of T cell responses to AZD1222 COVID-19 vaccine. Generated by immunoSEQ multiplex PCR, the TCRdb table keeps only in-frame clones and is missing some. The profile shows about 200,000 clones, roughly 92% of them singletons. The specimen was peripheral blood, collected 28 days after the second dose of the MenACWY control vaccine. All receptors derive from an adult who received the MenACWY meningococcal vaccine as a control. Both conserved end residues are part of each CDR3. The D gene is left open where the match is weak. Not every row has a clone size; where given, it reads once, few, many or a size class.

v_gene	d_gene	j_gene	abundance	CDR3aa	CDR3nt
TRBV20-1	TRBD1	TRBJ2-7	-	CSASRDSTYEQYF	TGCAGTGCTAGTAGGGACAGCACCTACGAGCAGTACTTC
TRBV3-1/TRBV3-2	TRBD2	TRBJ2-7	-	CASRATSGNDEQYF	TGTGCCAGCAGGGCTACTAGCGGGAATGACGAGCAGTACTTC
TRBV6-5	-	TRBJ1-2	once	CASSYSAVGYTF	TGTGCCAGCAGTTACTCAGCAGTTGGCTACACCTTC
TRBV7-9	-	TRBJ1-1	once	CASSYQGPEAFF	TGTGCCAGCAGCTACCAGGGTCCTGAAGCTTTCTTT
TRBV10-3	TRBD2	TRBJ2-3	-	CAISPLAGVGDTQYF	TGTGCCATCAGCCCCCTAGCGGGAGTGGGAGATACGCAGTATTTT
TRBV4-3	TRBD1	TRBJ1-4	-	CASSQEEQGNEKLFF	TGCGCCAGCAGCCAGGAGGAACAGGGGAATGAAAAACTGTTTTTT
TRBV24-1	TRBD1	TRBJ1-5	-	CATRGTGGNQPQHF	TGTGCCACCAGGGGGACAGGGGGCAATCAGCCCCAGCATTTT
TRBV4-1	TRBD1	TRBJ1-5	-	CASSRGLQGAGQPQHF	TGCGCCAGCAGCCGTGGACTTCAGGGGGCAGGGCAGCCCCAGCATTTT
TRBV7-3	TRBD1	TRBJ1-1	-	CASSSSSTGGSTEAFF	TGTGCCAGCAGCTCATCATCGACAGGGGGTAGCACTGAAGCTTTCTTT
TRBV3-1/TRBV3-2	-	TRBJ2-2	-	CASSQVQTVVNTGELFF	TGTGCCAGCAGCCAAGTCCAGACCGTGGTGAACACCGGGGAGCTGTTTTTT
TRBV2	TRBD1	TRBJ1-2	-	CASTLTGGGYGYTF	TGTGCCAGCACTTTGACAGGGGGTGGGTATGGCTACACCTTC
TRBV13	-	TRBJ1-1	-	CASSLTPTGLNTEAFF	TGTGCCAGCAGCTTAACGCCGACAGGCTTGAACACTGAAGCTTTCTTT
TRBV7-9	-	TRBJ1-5	-	CASSLGGFSQPQHF	TGTGCCAGCAGCTTAGGAGGGTTTAGTCAGCCCCAGCATTTT
TRBV6-5	-	TRBJ1-1	-	CASSVRGTEAFF	TGTGCCAGCAGCGTACGGGGAACTGAAGCTTTCTTT
TRBV30	-	TRBJ1-2	-	CAWSYFRYHGYTF	TGTGCCTGGAGTTACTTCAGATACCATGGCTACACCTTC
TRBV27	-	TRBJ1-3	-	CASSQLGVSGNTIYF	TGTGCCAGCAGTCAGTTGGGGGTCTCTGGAAACACCATATATTTT
TRBV12-5	-	TRBJ1-5	-	CASGLVAGGGQPQHF	TGTGCTAGTGGTTTGGTAGCGGGGGGAGGTCAGCCCCAGCATTTT
TRBV4-3	-	TRBJ1-3	-	CASSQGNRDGNTIYF	TGCGCCAGCAGCCAAGGGAACAGGGATGGAAACACCATATATTTT
TRBV4-2	-	TRBJ1-2	-	CASSQVGSGLYGYTF	TGTGCCAGCAGCCAAGTCGGTTCAGGACTCTATGGCTACACCTTC
TRBV6-4	-	TRBJ1-2	once	CASSDRGHGYTF	TGTGCCAGCAGTGACCGAGGGCATGGCTACACCTTC
TRBV7-8	-	TRBJ1-1	-	CASSAFSGNTEAFF	TGTGCCAGCAGCGCCTTTTCAGGAAACACTGAAGCTTTCTTT
TRBV7-9	-	TRBJ1-1	-	CASSEGDTEAFF	TGTGCCAGCAGTGAGGGGGACACTGAAGCTTTCTTT
TRBV7-9	TRBD2	TRBJ2-1	-	CASSLSLAGGGNEQFF	TGTGCCAGCAGCTTATCACTAGCGGGAGGTGGCAATGAGCAGTTCTTC
TRBV12-5	TRBD2	TRBJ2-1	-	CASGLFDGRARNEQFF	TGTGCTAGTGGTTTGTTTGACGGGAGGGCCCGGAATGAGCAGTTCTTC
TRBV11-3	TRBD2	TRBJ2-1	-	CASSFQGLAGLGEQFF	TGTGCCAGCAGCTTTCAGGGACTAGCGGGTTTGGGTGAGCAGTTCTTC
TRBV27	-	TRBJ2-1	-	CASSWTGFASGDEQFF	TGTGCCAGCAGTTGGACAGGGTTCGCTAGCGGCGATGAGCAGTTCTTC
TRBV9	-	TRBJ1-3	-	CASSVGDTGNTIYF	TGTGCCAGCAGCGTAGGGGACACGGGAAACACCATATATTTT
TRBV7-9	-	TRBJ1-1	-	CASSLREPGANTEAFF	TGTGCCAGCAGCTTAAGAGAACCGGGCGCGAACACTGAAGCTTTCTTT
TRBV3-1/TRBV3-2	-	TRBJ2-2	-	CASSQGGGTGELFF	TGTGCCAGCAGCCAAGGAGGGGGGACGGGGGAGCTGTTTTTT
TRBV7-9	-	TRBJ1-6	-	CASSLNPDNSPLHF	TGTGCCAGCAGCTTAAACCCAGATAATTCACCCCTCCACTTT
TRBV7-2	TRBD1	TRBJ1-4	-	CASSSGTGREKLFF	TGTGCCAGCAGCTCCGGGACAGGGCGGGAAAAACTGTTTTTT
TRBV3-1/TRBV3-2	-	TRBJ2-7	once	CASSHAQGVGSYEQYF	TGTGCCAGCAGCCACGCTCAGGGTGTTGGGTCCTACGAGCAGTACTTC
TRBV29-1	TRBD2	TRBJ2-5	-	CSHPLADQETQYF	TGCAGCCACCCCCTAGCGGATCAAGAGACCCAGTACTTC
TRBV5-1	TRBD1	TRBJ2-7	-	CASSSGQGAYEQYF	TGCGCCAGCAGCTCCGGTCAGGGGGCCTACGAGCAGTACTTC
TRBV9	TRBD1	TRBJ1-4	-	CASSDRDRGEKLFF	TGTGCCAGCAGCGATCGGGACAGGGGTGAAAAACTGTTTTTT
TRBV6-4	-	TRBJ1-2	-	CASIHPRGGGYTF	TGTGCCAGCATTCACCCCAGGGGCGGTGGCTACACCTTC
TRBV2	TRBD2	TRBJ2-7	-	CASTEGLAGPYEQYF	TGTGCCAGCACCGAAGGACTAGCGGGTCCCTACGAGCAGTACTTC
TRBV7-2	-	TRBJ2-7	few	CASSSGAPLGGSEQYF	TGTGCCAGCAGCTCAGGAGCACCTCTTGGGGGGTCCGAGCAGTACTTC
TRBV5-4	TRBD1	TRBJ2-2	-	CASSYRGTGELFF	TGTGCCAGCAGCTACAGGGGGACCGGGGAGCTGTTTTTT
TRBV5-5	TRBD1	TRBJ1-6	-	CASSRDRMSYNSPLHF	TGTGCCAGCAGCCGGGACAGGATGTCATATAATTCACCCCTCCACTTT
TRBV28	TRBD2	TRBJ2-7	once	CASSLFFGSGSGEQYF	TGTGCCAGCAGTTTGTTTTTTGGTAGCGGGAGTGGTGAGCAGTACTTC
TRBV5-4	TRBD1	TRBJ2-7	-	CASSLTGVYEQYF	TGTGCCAGCAGCTTAACAGGGGTCTACGAGCAGTACTTC
TRBV11-3	TRBD2	TRBJ2-1	-	CASSLVYKGGRSSNEQFF	TGTGCCAGCAGCTTAGTTTATAAGGGCGGGAGGTCGAGCAATGAGCAGTTCTTC
TRBV19	-	TRBJ2-5	-	CASSIGGETQYF	TGTGCCAGTAGTATTGGGGGTGAGACCCAGTACTTC
TRBV3-1/TRBV3-2	TRBD2	TRBJ2-7	-	CASSQDGEREVYF	TGTGCCAGCAGCCAAGACGGAGAGCGGGAGGTTTACTTC
TRBV9	TRBD1	TRBJ1-2	-	CASSGTGTGYGYTF	TGTGCCAGCAGCGGGACAGGAACGGGGTATGGCTACACCTTC
TRBV10-3	-	TRBJ1-2	-	CAISGSQENYGYTF	TGTGCCATCAGTGGGTCCCAGGAGAACTATGGCTACACCTTC
TRBV6-2/TRBV6-3	TRBD1	TRBJ1-2	once	CASSYSGQINYGYTF	TGTGCCAGCAGTTACTCGGGACAGATTAACTATGGCTACACCTTC
TRBV7-2	-	TRBJ1-5	-	CASSLGGFNQPQHF	TGTGCCAGCAGCTTAGGGGGATTTAATCAGCCCCAGCATTTT
TRBV19	TRBD1	TRBJ1-5	-	CASSLGNRGLNNQPQHF	TGTGCCAGTAGCTTAGGCAACAGGGGGCTAAATAATCAGCCCCAGCATTTT
TRBV30	-	TRBJ2-7	-	CAWSVGGSHYEQYF	TGTGCCTGGAGTGTAGGAGGGAGCCACTACGAGCAGTACTTC